Sequencing of this T cell receptor (beta chain) was carried out in a study of cytomegalovirus exposure and HLA in healthy donors. With respect to this clone: What it binds is unknown.

Study-wide findings and caveats: Evidence from a later analysis indicated that most CMV-associated TCR beta chains looked HLA-restricted. Within an earlier analysis, most TCR beta V segments proved productive either about 90% or about 30% of the time. Listed as cytomegalovirus-associated were 150 to 200 TCR beta chains. It was reported in a later analysis that an Asian-associated ancestry cluster showed fewer N-insertions than the roughly 710-donor mean.

From germline, CDR1 is SGHRS and CDR2 YFSETQ. Trimming stripped 5 bases from V and 3 bases from J, with 8 bases between. The CDR3 totals 12 residues. Vbeta (60) and Jbeta (13) primers were used in the PCR. Sequenced by immunoSEQ multiplex PCR; TCRdb stores in-frame clones only, minus some. This table has around 210,000 clones, roughly 80% appearing once. The clonotype was recovered from a middle-aged man in good health and CMV-seronegative. Sequencing input: PBMCs. The chain uses TRBV5-1 and TRBJ2-5; D unclear. The CDR3: CASRRQEETQYF. CDR3 nucleotides: TGCGCCAGCAGACGTCAGGAAGAGACCCAGTACTTC.